Shown below are 24 T cell receptor beta chains from a single sample sequenced in a study of PD-L1 blockade in urothelial cancer. Documented time point: pretreatment peripheral blood. Generated by immunoSEQ multiplex PCR, the TCRdb table keeps only in-frame clones and is missing some. Counted here are over 45,000 clones, around 84% occurring once; the ten biggest clones make up roughly 22%. The sequences come from PBMCs, collected around atezolizumab (anti-PD-L1) treatment. The source is a man in his 60s with urothelial cancer.

This clone was recorded a few times. The rearrangement links TRBV30 to TRBJ1-1; tentatively, D is TRBD1 (6 bases). CDR1 and CDR2 from the germline V gene are GTSNPN and SVGIG (reference sequence). The V end lost 2 bases, the J end lost 7 bases, and 11 bases lay between the germline ends. The CDR3 totals 12 residues. As DNA, the CDR3 is TGTGCCTGGAGTCTACAGGGAAATGAAGCTTTCTTT. Residues: CAWSLQGNEAFF.

The chain uses TRBV28 and TRBJ2-7; D may be TRBD1 (6 bases). Per germline, CDR1 MDHEN and CDR2 SYDVKM. V dropped 5 bases and J dropped 10 bases, with 15 bases sitting between them. CDR3 size: 12 residues. The CDR3 sequence: CASSLPGQQQYF. The CDR3 DNA reads TGTGCCAGCAGTCTTCCGGGACAACAACAGTACTTC.

This clone was detected only once. The chain recombines TRBV6-1 with TRBJ1-3; D possibly corresponds to TRBD1 (6 bases). CDR3 length: 17 amino acids. Trimming shortened V by 3 bases and J by 0 bases, and 15 bases separated the two germline ends. Germline loops: CDR1 MNHNS, CDR2 SASEGT. The CDR3 sequence is CASSESRGFSSGNTIYF. CDR3 coding DNA: TGTGCCAGCAGTGAGTCCAGGGGTTTTAGCTCTGGAAACACCATATATTTT.

V and J are TRBV9 and TRBJ2-7; 9 positions match TRBD2. The CDR3 is 14 residues long. In germline, CDR1 is SGDLS, CDR2 YYNGEE. V dropped 0 bases and J dropped 4; count of bases not matched to a gene: 2. In DNA form, the CDR3 reads TGTGCCAGCAGCGTAGGGCTAGCGGGGTACGAGCAGTACTTC. It is translated as CASSVGLAGYEQYF.

The V and J genes are TRBV11-3 and TRBJ2-3; TRBD2 might be the D (6 bases). V dropped 4 bases and J dropped 3 bases, with 8 bases sitting between them. Looked up from germline, CDR1 is SGHNT and CDR2 is YENEEA. The CDR3 sequence is 13 residues long. The CDR3 loop is CASSWDWTDTQYF. In nucleotides, the CDR3 is TGTGCCAGCAGCTGGGACTGGACAGATACGCAGTATTTT.

The chain recombines TRBV9 with TRBJ2-5, with TRBD2 matching 10 bases. V trimming: 0 bases; J trimming: 2 bases; junction bases outside the gene matches: 4. The length of the CDR3 is 16 residues. Germline lookup yields CDR1 SGDLS and CDR2 YYNGEE. This chain's CDR3 is CASSVAPSGGQETQYF. CDR3 in DNA: TGTGCCAGCAGCGTAGCCCCTAGCGGGGGACAAGAGACCCAGTACTTC.

This chain uses TRBV14 with TRBJ2-2; 13 bases fit TRBD2. Trimming took 5 bases from V and 2 from J; bases not matched to a gene: 8. Germline V lookup: CDR1 SGHDN, CDR2 FVKESK. The CDR3 contains 18 residues. CDR3 protein: CASSNGLAGAVNTGELFF. The DNA for the CDR3 is TGTGCCAGCAGCAATGGACTAGCGGGGGCCGTTAACACCGGGGAGCTGTTTTTT.

This clone was observed a handful of times. V usage is TRBV19 and J usage is TRBJ1-4; perhaps TRBD1 as D (6 bases). V was clipped by 6 bases and J by 1 base, with 9 bases between them. The CDR3 is 14 residues long. Germline values: CDR1 LNHDA, CDR2 SQIVND (reference sequence). The CDR3 DNA is TGTGCCAGTAGGGTCAGGGGAACTAATGAAAAACTGTTTTTT. As protein: CASRVRGTNEKLFF.

The rearrangement links TRBV7-6 to TRBJ1-5; the D is unclear. V was shortened by 1 base and J by 4 bases, with 17 bases between the two germline ends. There are 17 residues in the CDR3. In germline, CDR1 is SGHVS, CDR2 FNYEAQ. As DNA, the CDR3 is TGTGCCAGCAGCTTAGATAGCCGGGTTAATAGGAATCAGCCCCAGCATTTT. It encodes CASSLDSRVNRNQPQHF.

The chain carries TRBV30 and TRBJ2-5, with 7 bases matching TRBD1. This CDR3 is 15 amino acids long. Trimming at V came to 2 bases and at J to 2 bases, leaving 8 bases not matched to a gene. Germline V gene lookup returns CDR1 GTSNPN and CDR2 SVGIG (reference sequence). CDR3 loop: CAWSLKTGRQETQYF. The CDR3 DNA sequence: TGTGCCTGGAGTTTAAAGACAGGGCGGCAAGAGACCCAGTACTTC.

The chain is built from TRBV18 and TRBJ2-5; D ambiguous. The germline V gene has CDR1 KGHSH and CDR2 LQKENI. Trimming stripped 6 bases from V and 2 bases from J, with 10 bases between. The CDR3 totals 13 residues. DNA for the CDR3: TGTGCCAGCTCTCCGACTGTACAAGAGACCCAGTACTTC. Protein: CASSPTVQETQYF.

V gene TRBV10-1 combines with J gene TRBJ2-1; possibly TRBD1 for D (5 bases). Germline V gene lookup returns CDR1 WNHNN and CDR2 SYGVQD (reference sequence). This CDR3 region has 13 residues. V gave up 3 bases and J gave up 8 bases, with 11 bases separating them. The CDR3 nucleotides read TGCGCCAGCAGTGAACGTTGGGGCGATGAGCAGTTCTTC. It codes for CASSERWGDEQFF.

This CDR3 is CASSLGTKTYEQYF. DNA of the CDR3: TGCGCCAGCAGCTTGGGGACAAAAACCTACGAGCAGTACTTC. The chain employs TRBV5-1 and TRBJ2-7; D is possibly TRBD1 (5 bases). The CDR3 covers 14 residues. Looked up from germline, CDR1 is SGHRS and CDR2 is YFSETQ. The V end was cut by 0 bases, the J end by 2 bases, with 9 bases between.

V gene TRBV2 combines with J gene TRBJ1-1; the match to TRBD1 covers 7 bases. The CDR3 is made up of 15 amino acids. Germline assignment: CDR1 SNHLY and CDR2 FYNNEI. With 6 bases clipped from V and 3 bases from J, the junction kept 10 bases outside the gene matches. The DNA of the CDR3 is TGTGCCAGCAGCCATCGACAGGGTACGGACACTGAAGCTTTCTTT. This encodes CASSHRQGTDTEAFF.

The chain joins TRBV7-9 to TRBJ2-7; 7 nucleotides agree with TRBD1. Germline V lookup: CDR1 SEHNR, CDR2 FQNEAQ (reference sequence). Losses at the gene ends were 5 bases for V and 6 bases for J; bases not matched to a gene: 10. There are 14 residues in the CDR3. The chain's CDR3 is CASSPRSTGSEQYF. CDR3 coding DNA: TGTGCCAGCAGCCCAAGATCGACAGGGTCCGAGCAGTACTTC.

The chain links TRBV9 to TRBJ2-1; 8 nucleotides align to TRBD2. This CDR3 region has 16 residues. Germline values: CDR1 SGDLS, CDR2 YYNGEE. V lost 0 bases, J lost 8 bases, and 10 bases stayed unmatched. The CDR3 sequence: CASSVAVGGALDEQFF. The CDR3 DNA is TGTGCCAGCAGCGTAGCAGTCGGGGGGGCGTTAGATGAGCAGTTCTTC.

J is TRBJ2-1 and V is TRBV29-1; 13 positions match TRBD2. This CDR3 is 14 amino acids long. The trim removed 6 bases at V and 7 bases at J, leaving 6 bases unmatched. Germline V gene lookup returns CDR1 SQVTM and CDR2 ANQGSEA. In DNA, the CDR3 is TGCAGCGTCGGGCGGGGACTAGCGGGAAATGAGCAGTTCTTC. Translation gives CSVGRGLAGNEQFF.

The chain couples TRBV7-2 to TRBJ2-5, with 9 nucleotides matching TRBD1. The CDR3 runs 14 residues. The ends lost 5 bases at V and 6 bases at J; junction bases unmatched: 7. The germline V gene has CDR1 SGHTA and CDR2 FQGNSA. The CDR3 spells CASSPDRGWKTQYF. CDR3 coding DNA: TGTGCCAGCAGCCCGGACAGGGGATGGAAGACCCAGTACTTC.

The chain recombines TRBV29-1 with TRBJ1-2, with D maybe TRBD1 (6 bases). The ends were cut back, 5 bases at V and 2 bases at J, with 12 bases in the middle. Germline V gene lookup returns CDR1 SQVTM and CDR2 ANQGSEA. CDR3 size: 13 residues. The CDR3 DNA sequence: TGCAGCGTTCGAATGGACAGAAACTATGGCTACACCTTC. Residues: CSVRMDRNYGYTF.

This clone has a handful of counts. The genes are TRBV27 and TRBJ2-7, with TRBD1 matching 9 bases. The germline CDR1 and CDR2 sequences are MNHEY and SMNVEV (reference sequence). The CDR3 sequence is 15 residues long. J lost 3 bases, V lost 6 bases, and 9 bases had no gene match. The CDR3 loop reads CASRNLGQGFYEQYF. In DNA, the CDR3 is TGTGCCAGCAGGAACCTGGGACAGGGCTTCTACGAGCAGTACTTC.

This chain links TRBV5-1 with TRBJ2-3, with 12 bases aligning to TRBD2. The CDR3 contains 16 residues. CDR1 SGHRS and CDR2 YFSETQ come from the germline V gene. V trimming: 4 bases; J trimming: 4 bases; junction bases outside the gene matches: 7. The CDR3 DNA sequence: TGCGCCAGCAGCACAACCCTAGCGGGAGGGGCAGATACGCAGTATTTT. It yields the protein CASSTTLAGGADTQYF.

The rearrangement joins TRBV7-6 to TRBJ1-1; the match to TRBD1 covers 7 bases. J gave up 5 bases and V 5 bases, and 8 bases lay outside the gene matches. This CDR3 has 14 amino acids. The germline CDR1 and CDR2 sequences are SGHVS and FNYEAQ. The CDR3 protein is CASSRGQASTEAFF. Written as DNA, the CDR3 is TGTGCCAGCAGCAGAGGACAGGCCTCGACTGAAGCTTTCTTT. Variable domain in full (rest from reference TRBV7-6 and TRBJ1-1): GAGVSQSPRYKVTKRGQDVALRCDPISGHVSLYWYRQALGQGPEFLTYFNYEAQQDKSGLPNDRFSAERPEGSISTLTIQRTEQRDSAMYRCASSRGQASTEAFFGQGTRLTVV.

The rearrangement links TRBV10-1 to TRBJ1-6, with D tentatively TRBD1 (5 bases). This CDR3 is 13 amino acids long. Trimming cost V 7 bases and J 7 bases, with 11 bases left between them. The V gene's germline CDR1 is WNHNN and CDR2 SYGVQD (reference sequence). The CDR3 protein is CASKDSINSPLHF. The CDR3 DNA sequence: TGCGCCAGCAAAGACAGCATCAATTCACCCCTCCACTTT.

The rearrangement links TRBV5-4 to TRBJ2-3; D call uncertain. CDR1 is SGHNT, CDR2 YYREEE, per germline (reference sequence). V was clipped by 0 bases and J by 0 bases, with 8 bases between them. The CDR3 covers 15 residues. The CDR3 here is CASSLVVSSTDTQYF. CDR3 DNA: TGTGCCAGCAGCTTGGTCGTTAGCAGCACAGATACGCAGTATTTT.